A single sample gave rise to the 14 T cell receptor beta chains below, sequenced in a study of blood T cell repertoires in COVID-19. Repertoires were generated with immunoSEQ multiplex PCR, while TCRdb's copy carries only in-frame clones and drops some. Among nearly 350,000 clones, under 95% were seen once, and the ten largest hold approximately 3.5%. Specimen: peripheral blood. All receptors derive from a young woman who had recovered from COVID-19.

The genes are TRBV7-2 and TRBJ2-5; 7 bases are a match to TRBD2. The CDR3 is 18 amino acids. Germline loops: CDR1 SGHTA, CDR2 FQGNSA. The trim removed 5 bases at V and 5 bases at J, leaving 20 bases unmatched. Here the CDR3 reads CASSPPIAGLNKGETQYF. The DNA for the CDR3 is TGTGCCAGCAGCCCGCCAATAGCGGGCCTCAACAAGGGGGAGACCCAGTACTTC.

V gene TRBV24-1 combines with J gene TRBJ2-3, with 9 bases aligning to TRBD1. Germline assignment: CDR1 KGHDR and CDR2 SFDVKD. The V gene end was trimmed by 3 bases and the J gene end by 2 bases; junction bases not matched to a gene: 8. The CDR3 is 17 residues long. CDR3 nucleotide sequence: TGTGCCACCAGTGATAAAAACAGGGGGCCCCCCACAGATACGCAGTATTTT. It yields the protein CATSDKNRGPPTDTQYF.

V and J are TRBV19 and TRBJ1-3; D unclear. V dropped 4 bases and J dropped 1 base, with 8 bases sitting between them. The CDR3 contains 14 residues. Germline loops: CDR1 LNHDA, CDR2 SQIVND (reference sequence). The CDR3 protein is CASSNRSSGNTIYF. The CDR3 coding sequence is TGTGCCAGTAGTAATCGCAGTTCTGGAAACACCATATATTTT.

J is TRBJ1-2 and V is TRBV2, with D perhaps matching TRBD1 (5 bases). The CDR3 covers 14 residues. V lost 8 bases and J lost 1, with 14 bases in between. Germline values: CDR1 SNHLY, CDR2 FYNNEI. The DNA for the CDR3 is TGTGCCAGCCTAATACGGGGGGATAACTATGGCTACACCTTC. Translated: CASLIRGDNYGYTF. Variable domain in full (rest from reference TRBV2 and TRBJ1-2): EPEVTQTPSHQVTQMGQEVILRCVPISNHLYFYWYRQILGQKVEFLVSFYNNEISEKSEIFDDQFSVERPDGSNFTLKIRSTKLEDSAMYFCASLIRGDNYGYTFGSGTRLTVV.

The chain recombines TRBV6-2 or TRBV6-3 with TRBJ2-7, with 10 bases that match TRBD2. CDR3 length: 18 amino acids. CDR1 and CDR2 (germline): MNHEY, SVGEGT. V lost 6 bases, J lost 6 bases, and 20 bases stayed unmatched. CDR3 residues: CASRYPSGSIWCSPEQYV. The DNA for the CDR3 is TGTGCCAGCAGATACCCTAGCGGGAGTATTTGGTGTAGTCCCGAGCAGTACGTC.

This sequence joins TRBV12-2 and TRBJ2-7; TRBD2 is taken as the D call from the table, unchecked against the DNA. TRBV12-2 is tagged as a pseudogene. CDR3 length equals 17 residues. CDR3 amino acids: CASRLVRLAGASYEQYV. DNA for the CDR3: TGTGCAAGTCGCTTAGTACGGCTAGCGGGAGCGTCCTACGAGCAGTACGTC.

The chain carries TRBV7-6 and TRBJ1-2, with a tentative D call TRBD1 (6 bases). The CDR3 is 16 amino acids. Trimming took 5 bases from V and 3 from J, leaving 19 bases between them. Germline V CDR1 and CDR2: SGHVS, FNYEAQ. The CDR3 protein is CASSLSGGQNHYGYTF. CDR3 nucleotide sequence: TGTGCCAGCAGCCTTAGCGGGGGACAAAACCACTATGGCTACACCTTC.

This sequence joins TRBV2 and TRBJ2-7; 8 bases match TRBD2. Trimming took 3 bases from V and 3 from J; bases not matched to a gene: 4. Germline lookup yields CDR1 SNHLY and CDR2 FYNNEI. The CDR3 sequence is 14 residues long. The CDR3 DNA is TGTGCCAGCAGTGACGGCGGGAGGAGCTACGAGCAGTACGTC. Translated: CASSDGGRSYEQYV.

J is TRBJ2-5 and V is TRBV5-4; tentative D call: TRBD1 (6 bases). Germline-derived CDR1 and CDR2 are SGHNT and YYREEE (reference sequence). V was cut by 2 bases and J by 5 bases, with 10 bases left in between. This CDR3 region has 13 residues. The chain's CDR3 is CASSFGRGETQYF. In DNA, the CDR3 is TGTGCCAGCAGCTTTGGCAGGGGCGAGACCCAGTACTTC. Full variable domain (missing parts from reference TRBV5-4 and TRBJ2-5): ETGVTQSPTHLIKTRGQQVTLRCSSQSGHNTVSWYQQALGQGPQFIFQYYREEENGRGNFPPRFSGLQFPNYSSELNVNALELDDSALYLCASSFGRGETQYFGPGTRLLVL.

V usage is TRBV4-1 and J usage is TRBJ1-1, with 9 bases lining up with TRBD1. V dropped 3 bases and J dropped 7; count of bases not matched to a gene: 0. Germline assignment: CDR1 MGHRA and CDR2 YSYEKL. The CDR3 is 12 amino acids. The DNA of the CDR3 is TGCGCCAGCAGCCAGGGACAGGGTGAAGCTTTCTTT. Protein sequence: CASSQGQGEAFF.

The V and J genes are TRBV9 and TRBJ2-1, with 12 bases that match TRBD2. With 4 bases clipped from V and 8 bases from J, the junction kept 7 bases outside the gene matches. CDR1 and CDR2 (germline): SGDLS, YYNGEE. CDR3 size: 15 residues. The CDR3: CASSPSGLAGDEQFF. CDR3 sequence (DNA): TGTGCCAGCAGCCCGTCGGGACTAGCGGGCGATGAGCAGTTCTTC.

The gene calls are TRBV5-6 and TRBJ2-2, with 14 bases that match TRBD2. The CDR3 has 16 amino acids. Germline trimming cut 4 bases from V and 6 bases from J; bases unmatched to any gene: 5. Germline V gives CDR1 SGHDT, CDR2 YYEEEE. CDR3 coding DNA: TGTGCCAGCAGCCCGGGACTAGCGGGAGTCTCCGGGGAGCTGTTTTTT. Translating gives CASSPGLAGVSGELFF. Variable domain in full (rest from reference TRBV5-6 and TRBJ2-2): DAGVTQSPTHLIKTRGQQVTLRCSPKSGHDTVSWYQQALGQGPQFIFQYYEEEERQRGNFPDRFSGHQFPNYSSELNVNALLLGDSALYLCASSPGLAGVSGELFFGEGSRLTVL.

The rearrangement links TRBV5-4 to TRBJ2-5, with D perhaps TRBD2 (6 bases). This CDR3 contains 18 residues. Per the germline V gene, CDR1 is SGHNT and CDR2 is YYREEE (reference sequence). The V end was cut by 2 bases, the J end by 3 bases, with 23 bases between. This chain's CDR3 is CASSFPLPGGFREETQYF. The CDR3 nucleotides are TGTGCCAGCAGCTTTCCCCTCCCCGGGGGTTTTAGAGAAGAGACCCAGTACTTC.

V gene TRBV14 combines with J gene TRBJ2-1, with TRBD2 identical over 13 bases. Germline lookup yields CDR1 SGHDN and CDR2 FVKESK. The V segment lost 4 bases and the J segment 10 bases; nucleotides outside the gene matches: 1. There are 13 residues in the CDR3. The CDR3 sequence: CASSPGLAGEQFF. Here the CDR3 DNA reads TGTGCCAGCAGCCCGGGACTAGCGGGGGAGCAGTTCTTC.